This T cell receptor (beta chain) originates from a study of regulatory T cells in long-lasting Graves disease. This clonotype was picked up a small number of times. What it binds is unknown. As for time point: newly diagnosed GD, antithyroid drugs for less than 3 months. PBMCs provided the RNA from which the TCR library was made. American Thyroid Association guidelines served as the basis for diagnosing Graves' disease. CDR3 regions were amplified by Arm-PCR using iRepertoire HTBI primers to build TCR beta libraries. TCRdb re-analysed the multiplex PCR reads in MiXCR, keeping a single row per CDR3 protein. The sample lists about 620,000 distinct CDR3 sequences; 16% were seen once. General study results and limits: Less diverse TCR repertoires were seen in persistent Graves' patients than in newly diagnosed ones.

The same specimen was also included in a second study, on T cells in Graves' hyperthyroidism and ophthalmopathy. This second report adds: Most thyroid clonotypes with frequency above 0.001 were detected in blood.

This receptor was obtained from a woman aged 25 to 45 with Graves disease. The sequencing here drew on peripheral blood mononuclear cells (PBMCs), taken at new diagnosis, from a patient treated with antithyroid drugs.

CDR3 residues: CASKDRPSSYNEQFF. As DNA, the CDR3 is TGTGCCAGCAAGGATCGTCCGAGCTCCTACAATGAGCAGTTCTTC. V is TRBV6-1 and J is TRBJ2-1; D unresolved. This CDR3 spans 15 amino acids. V dropped 7 bases and J dropped 0 bases, with 13 bases sitting between them. Germline V gene data show CDR1 as MNHNS and CDR2 as SASEGT.